This T cell receptor (beta chain) came from a study of T cell repertoires and Cas9 in healthy adults. The method was immunoSEQ multiplex PCR; TCRdb's version includes in-frame clones alone and lacks a portion of them. Of around 25,000 clones in the sample, more than 90% were seen once. This CDR3 has 14 residues. V was pared by 7 bases and J by 1 base, with 15 bases between. The V gene's germline CDR1 is SQVTM and CDR2 ANQGSEA. The source is a human donor in good health. The rearrangement joins TRBV29-1 to TRBJ2-3; tentatively, D is TRBD2 (6 bases). The source material was CD4+ effector T cells (CD127+, CD25-, CD137-, CD154-) from PBMCs; culture status not recorded. The CDR3 is CSARRGMGTDTQYF. CDR3 in DNA: TGCAGCGCCCGACGGGGGATGGGCACAGATACGCAGTATTTT.